This is a list of T cell receptor beta chains from one sample in a study of cytomegalovirus exposure and HLA in healthy donors. Only in-frame clones appear in the TCRdb table, and some are missing; sequencing was by immunoSEQ multiplex PCR. The repertoire holds some 170,000 clones, roughly four fifths seen once, with about 2.1% in the top ten. The source material was PBMCs. The source of these receptors is a woman under 30 in good health and CMV-seronegative. CDR3s include the opening cysteine and the closing phenylalanine or tryptophan. The D gene is left open where the match is weak. Rows give clone size only sometimes, using once, few, many, or a class for an expanded clone.

TGCGCCAGCAGCTTGGGGGCAGGGGCGAACACTGAAGCTTTCTTT	CASSLGAGANTEAFF	TRBJ1-1	TRBV5-1	-	once
TGTGCCAGCAGTCCAACCCTGGCTCAGGGCTACACCTTC	CASSPTLAQGYTF	TRBJ1-2	TRBV28	-	-
TGCGCCAGCAGTCAGGTCCTACTCTCTGGAAACACCATATATTTT	CASSQVLLSGNTIYF	TRBJ1-3	TRBV10-2	-	-
TGTGCCAGCAGTTTAACACACCTAGGGGGCAATCAGCCCCAGCATTTT	CASSLTHLGGNQPQHF	TRBJ1-5	TRBV27	-	-
TGCGCCAGCAGCTTGGAGTGGTCTAGCGGACCCAAAACCTACGAGCAGTACTTC	CASSLEWSSGPKTYEQYF	TRBJ2-7	TRBV5-1	TRBD2	-
TGTGCCAGCAGTGGGGGGACAGCCCAGGGGAATGAGCAGTTCTTC	CASSGGTAQGNEQFF	TRBJ2-1	TRBV6-1	TRBD1	-
TGTGCCAGCAGCTTAGATCTTGGACAGGGGGCCAATGAGCAGTTCTTC	CASSLDLGQGANEQFF	TRBJ2-1	TRBV11-3	TRBD1	few
TGCGCCAGCAGCTCAGGGACCGGGGGGGAGACCCAGTACTTC	CASSSGTGGETQYF	TRBJ2-5	TRBV5-1	TRBD2	once
TGTTCCAGCAGCTTCTTTTCTCAGCCCCAGCATTTT	CSSSFFSQPQHF	TRBJ1-5	TRBV7-9	-	-
TGTGCCACCAGCAGAGATCTCTTCGGCGGGGGCAGGGAGCAGTACTTC	CATSRDLFGGGREQYF	TRBJ2-7	TRBV15	-	-
TGTGCCAGCAGCCATGGGGTACAGGAGAACTATGGCTACACCTTC	CASSHGVQENYGYTF	TRBJ1-2	TRBV7-9	-	-
TGTGCCAGCAGTGGCGGACAGGGAAATTCACCCCTCCACTTT	CASSGGQGNSPLHF	TRBJ1-6	TRBV2	TRBD1	-
TGTGCCAGCTCACCACGGGGGGACCCTAATGAAAAACTGTTTTTT	CASSPRGDPNEKLFF	TRBJ1-4	TRBV18	-	-
TGTGCCAGCAGTTTCCAAACGGGATTTTCCTACGAGCAGTACTTC	CASSFQTGFSYEQYF	TRBJ2-7	TRBV27	-	-
TGTGCCAGCAGCTCAACGAGGACAAAGTCCTACAATGAGCAGTTCTTC	CASSSTRTKSYNEQFF	TRBJ2-1	TRBV11-2	-	-
TGTGCCAGCAGCCCAAGTCGAAAGCCTTCCAACACTGAAGCTTTCTTT	CASSPSRKPSNTEAFF	TRBJ1-1	TRBV9	-	-
TGTGCCAGCGCAACCGGGACTTATTACAATGAGCAGTTCTTC	CASATGTYYNEQFF	TRBJ2-1	TRBV27	-	-
TGTGCCAGCAGCTTGTTGAGCGGCAGGGGGCACACCGGGGAGCTGTTTTTT	CASSLLSGRGHTGELFF	TRBJ2-2	TRBV5-4	TRBD1	-
TGCGCCAGCAGAGAGGGTGACGCTGGGTACGAGCAGTACTTC	CASREGDAGYEQYF	TRBJ2-7	TRBV5-1	-	-
TGTGCCAGCAGCCATCCTAGCGGGGGAGTATACGAGCAGTTCTTC	CASSHPSGGVYEQFF	TRBJ2-1	TRBV14	TRBD2	-
TGTGCCAGCAGTGAAGATCAGCGCCCCTCCTACAATGAGCAGTTCTTC	CASSEDQRPSYNEQFF	TRBJ2-1	TRBV2	-	-
TGTGCCAGCAGCCCCACTAGCGGGGGGACGGCGGGAGAGACCCAGTACTTC	CASSPTSGGTAGETQYF	TRBJ2-5	TRBV4-2	TRBD2	-
TGTGCCAGCTCACCGTTACAGGGGGCCTACAATGAGCAGTTCTTC	CASSPLQGAYNEQFF	TRBJ2-1	TRBV18	TRBD1	few
TGTGCCAGCACCACTTCTACCAGCGCGTTCTCTGGAAACACCATATATTTT	CASTTSTSAFSGNTIYF	TRBJ1-3	TRBV11-2	-	-
TGTGCCAGCAGCTTAGTTGGCAGGGGGGCAGATACGCAGTATTTT	CASSLVGRGADTQYF	TRBJ2-3	TRBV7-9	-	-
TGTGCCTGGAGTGTGGTTCCGGGGGAGGTGGGACAAGAGACCCAGTACTTC	CAWSVVPGEVGQETQYF	TRBJ2-5	TRBV30	-	-